These T cell receptor beta chains were read from a single sample in a study of cytomegalovirus exposure and HLA in healthy donors. Sequencing used immunoSEQ multiplex PCR; TCRdb keeps in-frame clones, though not all of them. The sample has about 180,000 clones, 60% to 85% seen once; the top ten hold around 3%. What was sequenced was PBMCs. The receptors here all came from a male donor in good health and CMV-seronegative. Both conserved end residues are part of each CDR3. Each record gives: D gene, V gene, J gene, clone size, CDR3 length, CDR3 protein, CDR3 DNA. D genes are given only for firm matches. The listing skips clone size in some rows; elsewhere it reads once, few, many or a size class.

d_gene: TRBD2
v_gene: TRBV4-2
j_gene: TRBJ2-7
abundance: -
len: 18
CDR3aa: CASSQDWGTSGNSYEQYF
CDR3nt: TGTGCCAGCAGCCAAGATTGGGGGACTAGCGGAAATTCCTACGAGCAGTACTTC

d_gene: TRBD1
v_gene: TRBV28
j_gene: TRBJ1-2
abundance: -
len: 15
CDR3aa: CASSFLGQGAKGYTF
CDR3nt: TGTGCCAGCAGTTTCCTAGGACAGGGGGCGAAAGGCTACACCTTC

d_gene: TRBD1
v_gene: TRBV27
j_gene: TRBJ2-7
abundance: once
len: 14
CDR3aa: CASSWNRGGDEQYF
CDR3nt: TGTGCCAGCAGCTGGAACAGGGGTGGAGACGAGCAGTACTTC

d_gene: -
v_gene: TRBV11-2
j_gene: TRBJ1-2
abundance: -
len: 14
CDR3aa: CASSSSQGLDGYTF
CDR3nt: TGTGCCAGCAGCTCCTCCCAGGGATTAGATGGCTACACCTTC

d_gene: TRBD1
v_gene: TRBV19
j_gene: TRBJ1-2
abundance: -
len: 14
CDR3aa: CASSTGQVPYGYTF
CDR3nt: TGTGCCAGTAGTACTGGACAGGTACCCTATGGCTACACCTTC

d_gene: -
v_gene: TRBV21-1
j_gene: TRBJ1-5
abundance: -
len: 15
CDR3aa: CASSRKANSNQPQHF
CDR3nt: TGTGCCAGCAGCCGTAAAGCTAATAGCAATCAGCCCCAGCATTTT

d_gene: -
v_gene: TRBV11-2
j_gene: TRBJ2-7
abundance: -
len: 15
CDR3aa: CASSQSPRVSYEQYF
CDR3nt: TGTGCCAGCAGCCAAAGTCCCCGGGTTAGCTACGAGCAGTACTTC

d_gene: TRBD2
v_gene: TRBV10-3
j_gene: TRBJ2-1
abundance: -
len: 13
CDR3aa: CAISEASGDEQFF
CDR3nt: TGTGCCATCAGTGAGGCTAGCGGGGATGAGCAGTTCTTC

d_gene: -
v_gene: TRBV7-9
j_gene: TRBJ1-3
abundance: -
len: 16
CDR3aa: CASSRQGQGRGNTIYF
CDR3nt: TGTGCCAGCAGCCGGCAAGGTCAGGGGAGAGGAAACACCATATATTTT

d_gene: TRBD2
v_gene: TRBV6-6
j_gene: TRBJ2-3
abundance: -
len: 14
CDR3aa: CASSYGRGMDTQYF
CDR3nt: TGTGCCAGCAGTTACGGGCGGGGGATGGATACGCAGTATTTT

d_gene: TRBD1
v_gene: TRBV27
j_gene: TRBJ2-2
abundance: once
len: 15
CDR3aa: CASSRRQGIAGELFF
CDR3nt: TGTGCCAGCAGTAGACGACAGGGAATCGCCGGGGAGCTGTTTTTT

d_gene: TRBD1
v_gene: TRBV9
j_gene: TRBJ1-2
abundance: -
len: 14
CDR3aa: CASSSDRGLWGYTF
CDR3nt: TGTGCCAGCAGCTCGGACAGGGGGCTGTGGGGCTACACCTTC

d_gene: TRBD1
v_gene: TRBV7-8
j_gene: TRBJ1-1
abundance: -
len: 15
CDR3aa: CASSLVGQLNTEAFF
CDR3nt: TGTGCCAGCAGCTTAGTGGGACAGCTGAACACTGAAGCTTTCTTT

d_gene: -
v_gene: TRBV10-2
j_gene: TRBJ1-4
abundance: once
len: 17
CDR3aa: CASRDQTPTATNEKLFF
CDR3nt: TGCGCCAGCAGAGACCAGACACCTACTGCAACTAATGAAAAACTGTTTTTT

d_gene: -
v_gene: TRBV6-1
j_gene: TRBJ2-7
abundance: -
len: 13
CDR3aa: CASTEGGYYEQYF
CDR3nt: TGTGCCAGCACCGAAGGGGGTTACTACGAGCAGTACTTC

d_gene: -
v_gene: TRBV28
j_gene: TRBJ1-4
abundance: -
len: 14
CDR3aa: CASTPLRENEKLFF
CDR3nt: TGTGCCAGCACCCCGTTGAGGGAGAATGAAAAACTGTTTTTT

d_gene: -
v_gene: TRBV5-6
j_gene: TRBJ2-1
abundance: -
len: 12
CDR3aa: CASSEEVGRRFF
CDR3nt: TGTGCCAGCAGCGAGGAGGTGGGAAGAAGGTTCTTC

d_gene: -
v_gene: TRBV11-2
j_gene: TRBJ2-3
abundance: -
len: 12
CDR3aa: CASSLVLDTQYF
CDR3nt: TGTGCCAGCAGCTTAGTCCTCGATACGCAGTATTTT

d_gene: TRBD1
v_gene: TRBV29-1
j_gene: TRBJ2-1
abundance: -
len: 15
CDR3aa: CSVDSGTGRINEQFF
CDR3nt: TGCAGCGTTGATTCCGGGACAGGGAGGATCAATGAGCAGTTCTTC

d_gene: TRBD1
v_gene: TRBV6-1
j_gene: TRBJ1-3
abundance: once
len: 14
CDR3aa: CASTFDRDRNTIYF
CDR3nt: TGTGCCAGCACTTTTGACAGGGATAGAAACACCATATATTTT

d_gene: TRBD1
v_gene: TRBV6-6
j_gene: TRBJ2-1
abundance: once
len: 16
CDR3aa: CASSYPTGGKVYEQFF
CDR3nt: TGTGCCAGCAGTTACCCAACAGGGGGCAAAGTATATGAGCAGTTCTTC

d_gene: -
v_gene: TRBV15
j_gene: TRBJ2-1
abundance: -
len: 12
CDR3aa: CATSRVSLEQFF
CDR3nt: TGTGCCACCAGCAGAGTTTCGCTAGAGCAGTTCTTC

d_gene: -
v_gene: TRBV28
j_gene: TRBJ1-1
abundance: few
len: 14
CDR3aa: CASCIQGFNTEAFF
CDR3nt: TGTGCCAGCTGCATACAGGGATTCAACACTGAAGCTTTCTTT

d_gene: -
v_gene: TRBV5-1
j_gene: TRBJ2-5
abundance: -
len: 16
CDR3aa: CASSLAGGILFGTQYF
CDR3nt: TGCGCCAGCAGCTTGGCCGGCGGGATCCTGTTCGGGACCCAGTACTTC

d_gene: TRBD2
v_gene: TRBV29-1
j_gene: TRBJ2-5
abundance: -
len: 14
CDR3aa: CSASGTSGRETQYF
CDR3nt: TGCAGCGCCTCAGGGACTAGCGGGAGAGAGACCCAGTACTTC

d_gene: -
v_gene: TRBV6-5
j_gene: TRBJ1-4
abundance: -
len: 14
CDR3aa: CASSYSQGSEKLFF
CDR3nt: TGTGCCAGCAGTTACTCCCAGGGGAGCGAAAAACTGTTTTTT

d_gene: -
v_gene: TRBV6-1
j_gene: TRBJ2-7
abundance: -
len: 15
CDR3aa: CASILNGGNPYEQYF
CDR3nt: TGTGCCAGCATCCTCAACGGAGGGAACCCCTACGAGCAGTACTTC

d_gene: -
v_gene: TRBV7-9
j_gene: TRBJ1-2
abundance: -
len: 15
CDR3aa: CASTSRYRANYGYTF
CDR3nt: TGTGCCAGCACCTCGAGGTACCGCGCTAACTATGGCTACACCTTC

d_gene: -
v_gene: TRBV4-2
j_gene: TRBJ1-4
abundance: -
len: 15
CDR3aa: CASSQEMARNEKLFF
CDR3nt: TGTGCCAGCAGCCAAGAGATGGCAAGAAATGAAAAACTGTTTTTT

d_gene: -
v_gene: TRBV30
j_gene: TRBJ2-3
abundance: -
len: 14
CDR3aa: CAWSSSGGTDTQYF
CDR3nt: TGTGCCTGGAGTTCGAGCGGCGGAACAGATACGCAGTATTTT

d_gene: -
v_gene: TRBV5-4
j_gene: TRBJ1-6
abundance: -
len: 14
CDR3aa: CASSDRDFRSPLHF
CDR3nt: TGTGCCAGCAGCGACCGGGACTTTCGATCACCCCTCCACTTT

d_gene: TRBD1
v_gene: TRBV28
j_gene: TRBJ1-2
abundance: -
len: 14
CDR3aa: CASSWPTGANGYTF
CDR3nt: TGTGCCAGCAGTTGGCCCACAGGGGCCAATGGCTACACCTTC

d_gene: TRBD1
v_gene: TRBV4-2
j_gene: TRBJ2-1
abundance: -
len: 16
CDR3aa: CASSQDRDRLYNEQFF
CDR3nt: TGTGCCAGCAGCCAGGACCGGGACAGGCTTTACAATGAGCAGTTCTTC

d_gene: TRBD1
v_gene: TRBV6-5
j_gene: TRBJ2-7
abundance: once
len: 13
CDR3aa: CASGRDRSYEQYF
CDR3nt: TGTGCCAGCGGAAGGGACAGAAGCTACGAGCAGTACTTC

d_gene: -
v_gene: TRBV2
j_gene: TRBJ1-5
abundance: -
len: 14
CDR3aa: CASSELSGDQPQHF
CDR3nt: TGTGCCAGCAGTGAACTATCGGGAGATCAGCCCCAGCATTTT

d_gene: TRBD2
v_gene: TRBV30
j_gene: TRBJ2-1
abundance: -
len: 14
CDR3aa: CAWWSGSSHNEQFF
CDR3nt: TGTGCCTGGTGGAGCGGGAGTTCTCACAATGAGCAGTTCTTC

d_gene: -
v_gene: TRBV28
j_gene: TRBJ1-5
abundance: -
len: 14
CDR3aa: CASSWTGVNQPQHF
CDR3nt: TGTGCCAGCAGTTGGACTGGGGTCAATCAGCCCCAGCATTTT

d_gene: -
v_gene: TRBV5-1
j_gene: TRBJ2-3
abundance: -
len: 14
CDR3aa: CASSRDLGTDTQYF
CDR3nt: TGCGCCAGCAGCCGGGACTTGGGCACAGATACGCAGTATTTT

d_gene: -
v_gene: TRBV9
j_gene: TRBJ1-3
abundance: -
len: 14
CDR3aa: CASSPSSSGNTIYF
CDR3nt: TGTGCCAGCAGCCCTAGTTCATCTGGAAACACCATATATTTT

d_gene: -
v_gene: TRBV7-9
j_gene: TRBJ2-1
abundance: -
len: 12
CDR3aa: CTSSLSFNEQFF
CDR3nt: TGTACCAGCAGCCTTTCTTTCAATGAGCAGTTCTTC

d_gene: TRBD2
v_gene: TRBV4-1
j_gene: TRBJ2-3
abundance: -
len: 16
CDR3aa: CASSLGLAGGPDTQYF
CDR3nt: TGCGCCAGCAGCCTCGGACTAGCGGGAGGGCCAGATACGCAGTATTTT